This TCR beta chain originates from a study of technical replicates of blood from a few donors (dated by TCRdb to between 2016 and 2019). As concerns this clone: Which antigen it targets is not known. No base qualities exist here, and no much larger clone lies one base off it.

V is pruned by 7 bases and J by 1 base, leaving 4 bases of the junction without a gene match. In the germline V gene, CDR1 corresponds to MNHNS and CDR2 to SASEGT. The CDR3 has 14 amino acids, counting the end cysteine and phenylalanine. Left in the record is the CDR3 DNA by itself, 42 bases read in frame from the first base. The method behind the library was the immunoSEQ multiplex PCR assay. In its TCRdb copy, this immuneACCESS table keeps in-frame sequences only and misses some clones. Where compared with another copy, unresolved V genes explain less than half of these, and the others have no known cause. Here the sample has some 62,000 clones; around 87% occur a single time. Just over 5% of the sample belongs to the ten largest clones.

The sample taken for sequencing was PBMCs. This chain joins TRBV6-1 to TRBJ1-1, with TRBD1 matching 9 junction bases. This TCR derives from a human donor in good health. Some clones in this sample may be carry-over from other donors' samples. The nucleotides are TGTGCCAGCACCCCGGGACAGGGGAACACTGAAGCTTTCTTT. The translation is CASTPGQGNTEAFF.